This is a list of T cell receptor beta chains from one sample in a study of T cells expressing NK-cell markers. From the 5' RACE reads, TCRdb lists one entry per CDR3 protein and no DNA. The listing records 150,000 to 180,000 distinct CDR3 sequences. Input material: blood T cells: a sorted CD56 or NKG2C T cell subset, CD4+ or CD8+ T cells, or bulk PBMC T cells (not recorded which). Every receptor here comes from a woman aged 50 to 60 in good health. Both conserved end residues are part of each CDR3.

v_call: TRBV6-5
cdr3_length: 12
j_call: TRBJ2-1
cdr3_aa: CASRLRVGEQFF

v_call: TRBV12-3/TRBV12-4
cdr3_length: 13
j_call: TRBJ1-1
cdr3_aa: CASLGPPDVEAFF

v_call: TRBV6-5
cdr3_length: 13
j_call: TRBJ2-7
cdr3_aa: CASSQYVGDEQYF

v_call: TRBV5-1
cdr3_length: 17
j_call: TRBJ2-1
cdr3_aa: CASSSEWGSSSYNEQFF

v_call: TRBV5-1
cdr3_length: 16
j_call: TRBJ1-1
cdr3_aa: CASSLFGGEGNTEAFF

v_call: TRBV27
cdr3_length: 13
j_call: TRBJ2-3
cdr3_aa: CASSFIASDTQYF

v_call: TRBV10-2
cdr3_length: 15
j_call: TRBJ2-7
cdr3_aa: CASSESLSGTYEQYF

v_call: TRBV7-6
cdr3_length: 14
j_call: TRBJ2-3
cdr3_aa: CASSLAPLADTQYF

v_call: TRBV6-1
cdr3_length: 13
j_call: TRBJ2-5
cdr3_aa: CASSDELLETQYF

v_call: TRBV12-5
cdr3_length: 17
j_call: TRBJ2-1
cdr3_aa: CASGLPTGTEAYNEQFF

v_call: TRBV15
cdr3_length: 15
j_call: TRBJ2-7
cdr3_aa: CATSSSSLPGYEQYF

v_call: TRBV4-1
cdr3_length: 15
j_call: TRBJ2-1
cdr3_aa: CASSRSSGPYNEQFF

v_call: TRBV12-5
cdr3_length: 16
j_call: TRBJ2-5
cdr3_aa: CASGSMDRGMKETQYF

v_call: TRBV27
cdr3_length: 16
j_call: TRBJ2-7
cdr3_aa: CASSLTSGRASLEQYF

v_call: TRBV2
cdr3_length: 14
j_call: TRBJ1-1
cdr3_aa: CASSPYPGDTEAFF

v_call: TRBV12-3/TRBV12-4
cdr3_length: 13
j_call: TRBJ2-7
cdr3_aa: CASSLGTSYEQYF

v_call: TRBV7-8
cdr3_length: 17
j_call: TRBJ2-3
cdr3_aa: CASSLASSGRRTDTQYF

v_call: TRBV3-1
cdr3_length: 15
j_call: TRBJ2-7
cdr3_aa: CASSQEASGNYEQYF

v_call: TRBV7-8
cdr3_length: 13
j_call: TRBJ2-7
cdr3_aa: CASSLTGDYDQYF

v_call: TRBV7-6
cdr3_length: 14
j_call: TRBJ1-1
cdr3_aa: CASSPGVKDTEAFF

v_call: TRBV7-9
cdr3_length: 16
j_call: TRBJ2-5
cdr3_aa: CASSSKAGGIQETQYF

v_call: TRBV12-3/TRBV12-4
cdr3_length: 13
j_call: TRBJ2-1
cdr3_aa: CASSGTAYNEQFF

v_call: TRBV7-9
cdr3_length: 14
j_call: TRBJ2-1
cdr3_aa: CASSLGGAPNEQFF

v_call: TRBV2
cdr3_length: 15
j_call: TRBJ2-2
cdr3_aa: CASRGEDLLAGELFF

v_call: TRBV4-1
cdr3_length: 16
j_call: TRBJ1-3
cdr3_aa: CASSQDAPRSGNTIYF

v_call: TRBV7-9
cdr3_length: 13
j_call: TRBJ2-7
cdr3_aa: CASSPAAEGEQYF

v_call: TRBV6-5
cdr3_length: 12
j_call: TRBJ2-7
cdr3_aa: CASSPDSHEQYF

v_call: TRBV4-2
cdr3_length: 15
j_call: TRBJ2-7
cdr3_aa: CASSTEDRATYEQYF

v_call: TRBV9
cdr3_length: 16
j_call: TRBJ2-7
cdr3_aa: CASTLLKDRGHSEQYF

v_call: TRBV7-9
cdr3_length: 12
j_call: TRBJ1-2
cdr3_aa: CASSAGGSGYTF

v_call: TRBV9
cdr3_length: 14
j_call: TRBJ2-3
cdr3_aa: CASSVGGRADTQYF

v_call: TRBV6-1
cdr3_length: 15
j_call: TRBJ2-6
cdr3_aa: CASSEGESGANVLTF

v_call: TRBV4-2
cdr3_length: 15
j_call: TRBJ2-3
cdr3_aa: CASSQPEIITDTQYF

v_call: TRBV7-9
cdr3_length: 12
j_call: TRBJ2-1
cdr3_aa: CASTGTRNEQFF

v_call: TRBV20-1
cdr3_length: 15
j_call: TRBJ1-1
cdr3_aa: CSARDFRDRSTEAFF

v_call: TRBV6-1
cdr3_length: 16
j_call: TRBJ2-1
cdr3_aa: CASNPTGGNSYNEQFF

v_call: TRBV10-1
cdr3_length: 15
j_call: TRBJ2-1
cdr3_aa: CASRYQGKLYNEQFF